A single sample gave rise to the 3 T cell receptor beta chains below, sequenced in a study of T cell responses to AZD1222 COVID-19 vaccine. Libraries were prepared by immunoSEQ multiplex PCR; TCRdb keeps only in-frame clonotypes and omits some of them. The data show fewer than 150,000 clones, almost 90% seen once. The source was peripheral blood, collected on day 0 of AZD1222 vaccination. These TCRs come from an adult in good health.

The chain combines TRBV30 with TRBJ1-3, with D hard to call. V gave up 3 bases and J gave up 4 bases, with 10 bases separating them. The CDR3 has 13 amino acids. Germline V gene lookup returns CDR1 GTSNPN and CDR2 SVGIG (reference sequence). The chain's CDR3 is CAWSVAAGNTIYF. For the CDR3, the DNA is TGTGCCTGGAGCGTCGCAGCGGGAAACACCATATATTTT. The full variable domain, completed using reference TRBV30 and TRBJ1-3, is SQTIHQWPATLVQPVGSPLSLECTVEGTSNPNLYWYRQAAGRGLQLLFYSVGIGQISSEVPQNLSASRPQDRQFILSSKKLLLSDSGFYLCAWSVAAGNTIYFGEGSWLTVV.

This clone was picked up one time. CDR3: CASSRTGTVSDTQYF. The CDR3, as DNA: TGTGCCAGCAGTAGGACCGGGACAGTTTCGGATACGCAGTATTTT. V and J are TRBV6-2 or TRBV6-3 and TRBJ2-3; TRBD1 matches at 7 bases. Trimming cost V 5 bases and J 6 bases; bases outside gene matches: 11. This CDR3 has 15 residues. CDR1 MNHEY and CDR2 SVGEGT come from the germline V gene.

The chain joins TRBV5-1 to TRBJ2-7, with D perhaps matching TRBD2 (6 bases). This CDR3 has 15 amino acids. Trimming shortened V by 4 bases and J by 4 bases, and 18 bases separated the two germline ends. Germline values: CDR1 SGHRS, CDR2 YFSETQ. The CDR3 sequence is CASSLMTSSVYEQYF. CDR3 in DNA: TGCGCCAGCAGCCTCATGACTAGTTCGGTTTACGAGCAGTACTTC. The whole variable domain, filled in from reference TRBV5-1 and TRBJ2-7, reads KAGVTQTPRYLIKTRGQQVTLSCSPISGHRSVSWYQQTPGQGLQFLFEYFSETQRNKGNFPGRFSGRQFSNSRSEMNVSTLELGDSALYLCASSLMTSSVYEQYFGPGTRLTVT.